The entry that follows covers one T cell receptor (beta chain) sequence. Its specificity is unknown. In germline, CDR1 is SQVTM, CDR2 ANQGSEA. The CDR3 is made up of 13 amino acids. The source of the sample is a study of T cells after yellow fever vaccination. Study-level findings and limits: Researchers report a weaker secondary response that nonetheless peaked faster, day 5 versus 15.

TCR cDNA was made by 5'RACE template switching, adding a universal primer site and UMIs. TCRdb itself ran the 5' RACE reads through MiXCR, one entry per CDR3 protein. The sample yields a few hundred thousand distinct CDR3 sequences, over 15% seen once. The clonotype originates from a man in his late teens or twenties who received the YFV17D yellow fever vaccine. Material: PBMCs, obtained before the yellow fever booster vaccination. The chain couples TRBV29-1 to TRBJ2-1; D might be TRBD2 (5 bases). For the CDR3, the DNA is TGCAGTGGAACTAGAAGCTCCTACAATGAGCAGTTCTTC. This encodes CSGTRSSYNEQFF.